This T cell receptor beta chain originates from a study of immune cell composition in non-small cell lung cancer. As for the study in general: Tumours were mainly lung adenocarcinoma or squamous cell carcinoma. Study-level results: Dominant in vivo tumour-associated clones were not shown to share tumour-reactive sequences. Lung adenocarcinomas had lower top 10 clone scores and clonality than squamous tumours. Tumour-associated clones >0.5% occurred in 30% to 35% of adenocarcinomas, roughly 80% of squamous.

As to this clone: Its antigen is still unknown.

CDR1 is SGHDT, CDR2 YYEEEE, per germline. The CDR3 is made up of 15 amino acids. The ends were cut back, 0 bases at V and 0 bases at J, with 9 bases in the middle. Assay: immunoSEQ multiplex PCR; the TCRdb copy retains only in-frame clones and omits some. Of about 2,500 clones in the sample, over 60% were seen once. Sequences were obtained from lung tumor tissue. The chain links TRBV5-6 to TRBJ1-1; D remains ambiguous. This clonotype was sampled from a human donor with non-small cell lung cancer. CDR3 in amino acids: CASSLVETLNTEAFF. The CDR3 coding sequence is TGTGCCAGCAGCTTGGTCGAGACACTGAACACTGAAGCTTTCTTT.